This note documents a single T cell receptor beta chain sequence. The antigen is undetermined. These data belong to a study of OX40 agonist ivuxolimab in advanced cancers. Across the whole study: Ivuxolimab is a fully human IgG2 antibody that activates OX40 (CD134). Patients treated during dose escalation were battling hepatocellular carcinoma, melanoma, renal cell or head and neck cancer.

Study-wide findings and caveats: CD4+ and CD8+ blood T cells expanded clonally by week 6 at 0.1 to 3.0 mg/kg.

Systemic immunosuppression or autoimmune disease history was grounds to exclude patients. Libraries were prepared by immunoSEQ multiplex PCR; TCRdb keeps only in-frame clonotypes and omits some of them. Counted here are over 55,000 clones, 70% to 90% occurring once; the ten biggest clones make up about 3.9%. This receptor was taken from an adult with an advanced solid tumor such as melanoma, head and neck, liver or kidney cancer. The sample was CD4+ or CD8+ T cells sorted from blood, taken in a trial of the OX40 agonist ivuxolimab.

The CDR3 DNA follows: TGTGCTAGTGGTTTGGTACAGGGAGGGATTCCTGAAGCTTTCTTT. Its protein product is CASGLVQGGIPEAFF. The chain is built from TRBV12-5 and TRBJ1-1, with D perhaps matching TRBD1 (6 bases). Trimming stripped 0 bases from V and 6 bases from J, with 14 bases between. The CDR3 loop spans 15 amino acids. CDR1 is LGHNT, CDR2 FRNRAP, per germline. The variable domain in full, completed from reference TRBV12-5 and TRBJ1-1, reads DARVTQTPRHKVTEMGQEVTMRCQPILGHNTVFWYRQTMMQGLELLAYFRNRAPLDDSGMPKDRFSAEMPDATLATLKIQPSEPRDSAVYFCASGLVQGGIPEAFFGQGTRLTVV.